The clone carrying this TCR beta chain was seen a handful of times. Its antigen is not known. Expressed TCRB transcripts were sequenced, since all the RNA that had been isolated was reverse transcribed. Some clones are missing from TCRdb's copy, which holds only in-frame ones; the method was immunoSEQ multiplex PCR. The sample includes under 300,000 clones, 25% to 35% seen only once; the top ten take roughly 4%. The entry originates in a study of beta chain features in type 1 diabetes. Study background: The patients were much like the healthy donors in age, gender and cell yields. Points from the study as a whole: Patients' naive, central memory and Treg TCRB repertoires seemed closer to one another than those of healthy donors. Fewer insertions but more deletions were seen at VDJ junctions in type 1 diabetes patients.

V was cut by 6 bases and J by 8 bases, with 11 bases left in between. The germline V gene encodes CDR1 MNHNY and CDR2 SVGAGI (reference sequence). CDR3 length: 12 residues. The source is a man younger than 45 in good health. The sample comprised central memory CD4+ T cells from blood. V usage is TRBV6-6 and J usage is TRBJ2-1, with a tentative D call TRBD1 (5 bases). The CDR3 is CASSIGVDEQFF. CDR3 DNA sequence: TGTGCCAGCAGCATAGGGGTGGATGAGCAGTTCTTC.